This is a list of T cell receptor beta chains from one sample in a study of a mutant IDH1 vaccine in newly diagnosed glioma. Assay: immunoSEQ multiplex PCR; the TCRdb copy retains only in-frame clones and omits some. This table holds approximately 50,000 clones, roughly 80% found once. Their antigens remain unidentified. The sequences come from PBMCs, collected from a glioma patient whose treatment included an IDH1 peptide vaccine. The receptors were sampled from a man aged 40-50 years with glioma. Each CDR3 is given with its conserved first and last residue. Fields, in order: V gene, D gene, J gene, clone size, CDR3 protein, CDR3 DNA. D genes are given only for firm matches. Clone sizes are given selectively: once, few, many, or a class where the clone is expanded.

TRBV6-5	.	TRBJ1-5	.	CASRSGYSNQPQHF	TGTGCCAGCCGGTCGGGGTACAGCAATCAGCCCCAGCATTTT
TRBV4-2	.	TRBJ1-3	.	CASSQGSGNTIYF	TGTGCCAGCAGCCAAGGGTCTGGAAACACCATATATTTT
TRBV6-6	TRBD2	TRBJ2-7	.	CASSYMGGEQTYEQYF	TGTGCCAGCAGTTACATGGGGGGGGAACAAACCTACGAGCAGTACTTC
TRBV14	.	TRBJ1-2	.	CASSQQTEANYGYTF	TGTGCCAGCAGCCAACAGACAGAAGCTAACTATGGCTACACCTTC
TRBV5-1	.	TRBJ2-5	.	CASSLGRGGQETQYF	TGCGCCAGCAGCTTGGGCAGGGGGGGCCAAGAGACCCAGTACTTC
TRBV7-6	TRBD1	TRBJ1-5	.	CASSWGDRAMGEPQHF	TGTGCCAGCAGCTGGGGGGACAGGGCGATGGGAGAACCCCAGCATTTT
TRBV14	.	TRBJ1-2	medium-sized	CASSQDFWAGNFLYGYTF	TGTGCCAGCAGCCAAGACTTTTGGGCAGGGAACTTCCTCTATGGCTACACCTTC
TRBV10-1	.	TRBJ1-1	.	CASSESGQFNSEAFF	TGCGCCAGCAGTGAGTCTGGGCAGTTCAACTCTGAAGCTTTCTTT
TRBV5-6	.	TRBJ2-2	.	CASRRLEAAGELFF	TGTGCCAGCAGGCGGCTGGAGGCGGCCGGGGAGCTGTTTTTT
TRBV6-5	TRBD2	TRBJ2-3	.	CASSTSGDTQYF	TGTGCCAGCAGCACTAGCGGAGATACGCAGTATTTT
TRBV16	.	TRBJ2-2	few	CASSPPGVNTGELFF	TGTGCCAGCAGCCCCCCAGGGGTGAACACCGGGGAGCTGTTTTTT
TRBV18	TRBD1	TRBJ1-2	.	CASSPGQGANGYTF	TGTGCCAGCTCCCCAGGACAGGGGGCAAATGGCTACACCTTC
TRBV7-9	.	TRBJ2-3	.	CASSPTGGTDTQYF	TGTGCCAGCAGCCCGACGGGGGGCACAGATACGCAGTATTTT
TRBV4-1	TRBD1	TRBJ2-7	.	CASSQVDRVFEQYF	TGCGCCAGCAGCCAAGTCGACAGGGTCTTCGAGCAGTACTTC
TRBV5-1	.	TRBJ1-6	.	CASSLVAGNNSPLHF	TGCGCCAGCAGCTTGGTGGCAGGGAATAATTCACCCCTCCACTTT